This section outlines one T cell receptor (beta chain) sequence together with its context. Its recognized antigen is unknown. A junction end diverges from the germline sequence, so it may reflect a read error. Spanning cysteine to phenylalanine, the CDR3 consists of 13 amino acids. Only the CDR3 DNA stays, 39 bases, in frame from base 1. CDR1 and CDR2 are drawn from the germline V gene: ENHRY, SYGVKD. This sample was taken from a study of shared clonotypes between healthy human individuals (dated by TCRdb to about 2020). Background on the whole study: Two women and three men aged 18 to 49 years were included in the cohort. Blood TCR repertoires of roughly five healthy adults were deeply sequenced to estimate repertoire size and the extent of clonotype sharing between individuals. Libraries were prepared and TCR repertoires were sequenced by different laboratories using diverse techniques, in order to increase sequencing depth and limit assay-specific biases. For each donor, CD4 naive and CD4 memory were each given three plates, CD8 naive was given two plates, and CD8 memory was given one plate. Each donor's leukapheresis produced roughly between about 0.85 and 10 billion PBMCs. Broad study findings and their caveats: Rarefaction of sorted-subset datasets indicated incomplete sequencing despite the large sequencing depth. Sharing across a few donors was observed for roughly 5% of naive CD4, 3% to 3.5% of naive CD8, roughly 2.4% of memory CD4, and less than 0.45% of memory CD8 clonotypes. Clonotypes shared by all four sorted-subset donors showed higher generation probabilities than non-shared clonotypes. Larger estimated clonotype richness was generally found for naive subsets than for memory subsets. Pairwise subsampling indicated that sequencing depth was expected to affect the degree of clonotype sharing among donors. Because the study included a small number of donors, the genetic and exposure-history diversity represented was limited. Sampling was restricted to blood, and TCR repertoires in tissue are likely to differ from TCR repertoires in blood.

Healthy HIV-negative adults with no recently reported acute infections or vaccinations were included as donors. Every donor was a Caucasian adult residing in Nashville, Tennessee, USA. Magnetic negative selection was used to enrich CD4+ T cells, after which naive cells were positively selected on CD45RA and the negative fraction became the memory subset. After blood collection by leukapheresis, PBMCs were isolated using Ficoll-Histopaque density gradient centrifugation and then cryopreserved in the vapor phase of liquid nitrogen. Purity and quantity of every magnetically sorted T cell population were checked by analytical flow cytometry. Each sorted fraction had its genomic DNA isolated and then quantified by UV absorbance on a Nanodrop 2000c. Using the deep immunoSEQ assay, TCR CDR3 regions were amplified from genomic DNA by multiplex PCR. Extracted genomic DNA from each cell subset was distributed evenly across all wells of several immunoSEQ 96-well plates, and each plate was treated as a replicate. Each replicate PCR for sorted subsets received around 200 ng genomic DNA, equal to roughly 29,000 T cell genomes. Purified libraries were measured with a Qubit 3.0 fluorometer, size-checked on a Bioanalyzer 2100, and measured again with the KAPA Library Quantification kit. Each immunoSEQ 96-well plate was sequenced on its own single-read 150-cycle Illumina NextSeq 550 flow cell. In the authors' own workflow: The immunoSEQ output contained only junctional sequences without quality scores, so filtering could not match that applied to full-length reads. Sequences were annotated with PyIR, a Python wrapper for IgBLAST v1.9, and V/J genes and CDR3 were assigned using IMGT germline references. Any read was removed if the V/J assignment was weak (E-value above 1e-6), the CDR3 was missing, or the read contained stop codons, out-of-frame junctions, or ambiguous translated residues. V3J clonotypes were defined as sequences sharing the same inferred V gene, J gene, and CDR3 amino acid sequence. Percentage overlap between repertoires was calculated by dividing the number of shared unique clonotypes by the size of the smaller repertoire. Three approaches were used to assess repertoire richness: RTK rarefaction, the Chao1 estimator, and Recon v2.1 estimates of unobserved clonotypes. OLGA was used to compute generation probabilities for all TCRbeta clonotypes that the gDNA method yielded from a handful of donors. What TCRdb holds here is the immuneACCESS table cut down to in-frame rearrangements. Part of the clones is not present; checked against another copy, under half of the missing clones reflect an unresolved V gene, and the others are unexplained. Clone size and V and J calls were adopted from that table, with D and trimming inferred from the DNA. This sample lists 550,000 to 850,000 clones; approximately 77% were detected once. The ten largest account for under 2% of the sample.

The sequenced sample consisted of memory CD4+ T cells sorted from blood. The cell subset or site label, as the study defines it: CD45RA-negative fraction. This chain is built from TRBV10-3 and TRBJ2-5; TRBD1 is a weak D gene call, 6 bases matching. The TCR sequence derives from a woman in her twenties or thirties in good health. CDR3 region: CASSLGAAETQYF. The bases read TGTGCCAGCAGTTTGGGGGCGGCGGAGACCCAGTACTTC.